These T cell receptor beta chains were read from a single sample in a study of neurological immune-mediated disorders. TCRdb analysed the 5' RACE reads with MiXCR anew, one entry per CDR3 protein. The sample has fewer than 60,000 distinct CDR3 sequences, approximately 3.9% seen once. Material for sequencing was PBMCs. The receptor set was obtained from a man in his sixties with multiple sclerosis. Each CDR3 is given with its conserved first and last residue. D genes are given only for firm matches. A row's size may be missing; if present it is once, few, many or a size class.

TRBD1	TRBV5-1	few	TRBJ2-7	TGCGCCAGCAGCTCGGGAGCAGGGGGCAGGGACGAGCAGTACTTC	CASSSGAGGRDEQYF
NA	TRBV20-1	many	TRBJ2-5	TGCAGTGCTAGGGCCGTTCAAGAGACCCAGTACTTC	CSARAVQETQYF
TRBD2	TRBV5-1	many	TRBJ2-2	TGCGCCAGCAGCTTGGGGACTAGCGAGGCCGGGGAGCTGTTTTTT	CASSLGTSEAGELFF
NA	TRBV5-1	many	TRBJ2-1	TGCGCCAGCAGAAGGTTCGCGGGAATCGTTGGGAATGAGCAGTTCTTC	CASRRFAGIVGNEQFF
NA	TRBV7-2	many	TRBJ2-1	TGTGCCAGCAGCTTGCAACTAGGGAACTACAATGAGCAGTTCTTC	CASSLQLGNYNEQFF
TRBD2	TRBV9	few	TRBJ2-7	TGTGCCAGCAGCCCCCTGCGGGAGAAATCCCACGAGCAGTACTTC	CASSPLREKSHEQYF
NA	TRBV12-3/TRBV12-4	many	TRBJ2-1	TGTGCCAGCAGTTCACAGGTGGACGGTGAGCAGTTCTTC	CASSSQVDGEQFF
NA	TRBV6-5	many	TRBJ1-2	TGTGCCAGCAGTACCCGCTTGACGGGCTATGGCTACACCTTC	CASSTRLTGYGYTF
NA	TRBV20-1	many	TRBJ1-5	TGCAGTGCTAGCCTTGGGAGAGGGCCCAGCAATCAGCCCCAGCATTTT	CSASLGRGPSNQPQHF
NA	TRBV11-2	few	TRBJ1-1	TGTGCCAGCAGCGTCGACTGGGCTGGCACTGAAGCTTTCTTT	CASSVDWAGTEAFF
TRBD1	TRBV15	many	TRBJ1-2	TGTGCCACCAGTCCAGCTCCGGGACAGAGAGGGGATGGCTACACCTTC	CATSPAPGQRGDGYTF
TRBD1	TRBV30	many	TRBJ2-3	TGTGCCTGGAGTGTCAGGGGGCGGGATACGCAGTATTTT	CAWSVRGRDTQYF
NA	TRBV20-1	NA	TRBJ1-2	TGCAGTGCGGGCGTCTATGGCTACACCTTC	CSAGVYGYTF
NA	TRBV30	many	TRBJ1-1	TGTGCCACAGAGAGTTACACTGAAGCTTTCTTT	CATESYTEAFF
TRBD1	TRBV15	many	TRBJ1-1	TGTGCCACCACCCGACAGGGAGGGAACACTGAAGCTTTCTTT	CATTRQGGNTEAFF
NA	TRBV28	many	TRBJ1-2	TGTGCCAGCACTAAAGGGGGGGCCGGCTATGGCTACACCTTC	CASTKGGAGYGYTF
NA	TRBV5-6	NA	TRBJ2-7	TGTGCCAGCAGCGCTCGACTAGGGGCCTACGAGCAGTACTTC	CASSARLGAYEQYF
NA	TRBV28	few	TRBJ2-2	TGTGCCAGCAGTGCTTACAGGCACACCGGGGAGCTGTTTTTT	CASSAYRHTGELFF
NA	TRBV28	many	TRBJ1-5	TGTGCCAGCAGGGAGGTACGGGATCAGCCCCAGCATTTT	CASREVRDQPQHF
TRBD2	TRBV5-1	many	TRBJ2-4	TGCGCCAGCAGCCCCACCGTACTAGCGGGACTAAACATTCAGTACTTC	CASSPTVLAGLNIQYF
NA	TRBV12-3/TRBV12-4	many	TRBJ1-2	TGTGCCAGCAGCCACCAACAGCCCGGGCTCTATGGCTACACCTTC	CASSHQQPGLYGYTF
NA	TRBV27	many	TRBJ2-6	TGTGCCAGCCGCGGCGCAGGGGCTGGGGCCAACGTCCTGACTTTC	CASRGAGAGANVLTF